This T cell receptor (beta chain) is drawn from a study of blood T cell repertoires in COVID-19. Turning to the study itself: COVID-19 samples collected from the United States, Italy and Spain covered acute and convalescent phases. The analysed material was cDNA or gDNA that came from T cells, B-cell-depleted T cells, or PBMCs.

Methods used by the authors: Estimates of nucleated cell counts were drawn from the amplification of reference gene primers. Measured with immunoSEQ multiplex PCR; TCRdb has only the in-frame clones, and not every one. V, J and clone size are those of that table, while D and trimming were read from the DNA. The sample lists about 210,000 clones, roughly 78% occurring once. V trimming: 7 bases; J trimming: 0 bases; junction bases outside the gene matches: 15. Germline lookup yields CDR1 SQVTM and CDR2 ANQGSEA. This CDR3 contains 16 residues. The chain combines TRBV29-1 with TRBJ2-7; 7 positions agree with TRBD1. Sequenced material: peripheral blood. This TCR was sampled from a woman aged 40 to 55 with acute or convalescent COVID-19. The CDR3 bases are TGCAGCGCCCAGGAGCAGGGGGTGGGAAGCTCCTACGAGCAGTACTTC. As protein: CSAQEQGVGSSYEQYF.